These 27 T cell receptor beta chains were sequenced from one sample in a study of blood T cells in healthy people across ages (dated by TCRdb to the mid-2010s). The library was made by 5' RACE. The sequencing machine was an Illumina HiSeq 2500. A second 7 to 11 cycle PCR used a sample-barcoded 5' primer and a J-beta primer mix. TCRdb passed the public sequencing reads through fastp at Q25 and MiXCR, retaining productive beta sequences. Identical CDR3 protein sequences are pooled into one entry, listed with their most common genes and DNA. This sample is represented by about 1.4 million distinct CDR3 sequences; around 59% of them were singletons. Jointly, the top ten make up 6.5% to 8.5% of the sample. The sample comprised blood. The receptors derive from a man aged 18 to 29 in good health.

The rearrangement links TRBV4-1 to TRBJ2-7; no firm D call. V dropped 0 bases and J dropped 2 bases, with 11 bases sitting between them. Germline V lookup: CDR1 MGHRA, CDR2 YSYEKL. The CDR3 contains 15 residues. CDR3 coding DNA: TGCGCCAGCAGCCAAGAGGACCCAGGAACCTACGAGCAGTACTTC. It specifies CASSQEDPGTYEQYF.

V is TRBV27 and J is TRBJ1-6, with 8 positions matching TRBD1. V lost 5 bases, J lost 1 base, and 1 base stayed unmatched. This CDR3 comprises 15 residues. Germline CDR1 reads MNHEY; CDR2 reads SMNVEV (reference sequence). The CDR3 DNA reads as TGTGCCAGCAGTGGACAGGGTTCCTATAATTCACCCCTCCACTTT. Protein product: CASSGQGSYNSPLHF.

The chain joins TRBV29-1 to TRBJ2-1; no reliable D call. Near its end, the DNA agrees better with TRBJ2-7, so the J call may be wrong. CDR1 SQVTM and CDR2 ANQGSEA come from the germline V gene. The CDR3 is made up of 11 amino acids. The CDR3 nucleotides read TGCAGCGTTTTCAGCTACAATGAGCAGTACTTC. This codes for CSVFSYNEQYF.

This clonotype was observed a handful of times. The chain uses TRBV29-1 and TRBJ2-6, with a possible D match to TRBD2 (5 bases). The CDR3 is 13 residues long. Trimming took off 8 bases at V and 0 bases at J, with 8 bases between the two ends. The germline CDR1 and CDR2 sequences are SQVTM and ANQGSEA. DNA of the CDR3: TGCAGCATCGGGGACTCTGGGGCCAACGTCCTGACTTTC. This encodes CSIGDSGANVLTF. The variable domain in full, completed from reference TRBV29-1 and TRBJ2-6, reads SAVISQKPSRDICQRGTSLTIQCQVDSQVTMMFWYRQQPGQSLTLIATANQGSEATYESGFVIDKFPISRPNLTFSTLTVSNMSPEDSSIYLCSIGDSGANVLTFGAGSRLTVL.

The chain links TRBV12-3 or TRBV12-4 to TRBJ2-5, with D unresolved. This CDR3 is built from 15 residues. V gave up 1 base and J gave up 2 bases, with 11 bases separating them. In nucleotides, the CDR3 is TGTGCCAGCAGTTTAGTCGGTGGTACACAAGAGACCCAGTACTTC. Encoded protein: CASSLVGGTQETQYF.

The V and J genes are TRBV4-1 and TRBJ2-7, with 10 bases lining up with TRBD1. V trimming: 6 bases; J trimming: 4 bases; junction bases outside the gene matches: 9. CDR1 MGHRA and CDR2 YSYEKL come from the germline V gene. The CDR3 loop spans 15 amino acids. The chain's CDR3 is CASSQVDRGLYEQYF. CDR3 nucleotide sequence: TGCGCCAGCAGTCAGGTTGACAGGGGGCTTTACGAGCAGTACTTC.

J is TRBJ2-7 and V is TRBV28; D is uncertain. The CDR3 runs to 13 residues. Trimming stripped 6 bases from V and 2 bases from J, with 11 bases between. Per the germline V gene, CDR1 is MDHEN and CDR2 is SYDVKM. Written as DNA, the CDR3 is TGTGCCAGCAGGAGCTTACGGACCTACGAGCAGTACTTC. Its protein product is CASRSLRTYEQYF.

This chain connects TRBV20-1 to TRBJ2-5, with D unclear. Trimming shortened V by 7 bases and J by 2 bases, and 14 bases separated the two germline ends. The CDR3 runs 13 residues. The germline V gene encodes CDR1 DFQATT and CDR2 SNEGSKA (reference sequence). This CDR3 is CSGRPSGQETQYF. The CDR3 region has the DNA TGCAGTGGCCGGCCCAGTGGACAAGAGACCCAGTACTTC.

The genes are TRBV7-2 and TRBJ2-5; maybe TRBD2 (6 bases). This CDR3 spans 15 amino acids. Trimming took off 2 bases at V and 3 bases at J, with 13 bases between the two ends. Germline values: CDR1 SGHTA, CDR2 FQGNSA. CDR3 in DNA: TGTGCCAGCAGCTTACCCGGGTCGGGGGAAGAGACCCAGTACTTC. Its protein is CASSLPGSGEETQYF.

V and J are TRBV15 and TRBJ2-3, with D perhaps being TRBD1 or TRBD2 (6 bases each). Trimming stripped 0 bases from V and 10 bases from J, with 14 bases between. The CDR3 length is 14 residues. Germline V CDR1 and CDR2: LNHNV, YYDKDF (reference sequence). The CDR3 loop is CATSRELGGGSQYF. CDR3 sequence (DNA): TGTGCCACCAGCAGAGAATTAGGGGGAGGCTCGCAGTATTTT.

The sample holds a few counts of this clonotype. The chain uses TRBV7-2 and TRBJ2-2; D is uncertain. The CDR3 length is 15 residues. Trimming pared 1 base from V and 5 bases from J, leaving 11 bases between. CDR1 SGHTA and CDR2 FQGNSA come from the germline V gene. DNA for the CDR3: TGTGCCAGCAGCTTAGAGACTGTGGGGACCGGGGAGCTGTTTTTT. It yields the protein CASSLETVGTGELFF.

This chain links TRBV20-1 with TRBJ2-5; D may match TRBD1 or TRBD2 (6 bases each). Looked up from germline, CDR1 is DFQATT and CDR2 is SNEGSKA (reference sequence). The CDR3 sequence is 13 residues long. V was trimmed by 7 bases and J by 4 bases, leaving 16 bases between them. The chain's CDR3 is CSVPSGGGETQYF. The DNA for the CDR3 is TGCAGTGTCCCGAGCGGAGGGGGAGAGACCCAGTACTTC.

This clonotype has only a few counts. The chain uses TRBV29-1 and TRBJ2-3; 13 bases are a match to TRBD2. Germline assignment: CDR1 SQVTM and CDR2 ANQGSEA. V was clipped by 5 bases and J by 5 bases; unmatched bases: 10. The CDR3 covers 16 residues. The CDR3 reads CSVPTSGRGIVDTQYF. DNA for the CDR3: TGCAGCGTTCCTACTAGCGGGAGGGGGATAGTAGATACGCAGTATTTT.

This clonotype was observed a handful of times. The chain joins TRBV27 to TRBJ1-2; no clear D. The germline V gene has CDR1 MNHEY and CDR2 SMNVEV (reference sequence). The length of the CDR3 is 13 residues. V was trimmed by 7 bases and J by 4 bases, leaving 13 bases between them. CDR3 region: CASKDLSSYGYTF. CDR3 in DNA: TGTGCCAGCAAGGACTTATCTAGCTATGGCTACACCTTC.

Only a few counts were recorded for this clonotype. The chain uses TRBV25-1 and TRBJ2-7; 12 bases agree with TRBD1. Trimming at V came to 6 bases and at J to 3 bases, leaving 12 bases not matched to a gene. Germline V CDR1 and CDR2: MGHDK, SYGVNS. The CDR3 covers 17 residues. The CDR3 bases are TGTGCCAGCAGCACACCCCGTGGGGACAGGGGGCTCTACGAGCAGTACTTC. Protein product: CASSTPRGDRGLYEQYF.

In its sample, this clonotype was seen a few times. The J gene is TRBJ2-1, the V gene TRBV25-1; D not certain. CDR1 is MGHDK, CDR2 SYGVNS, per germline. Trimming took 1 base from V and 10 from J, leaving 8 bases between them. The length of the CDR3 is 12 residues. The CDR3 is CASSEFGFEQFF. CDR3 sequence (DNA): TGTGCCAGCAGTGAATTCGGGTTCGAGCAGTTCTTC.

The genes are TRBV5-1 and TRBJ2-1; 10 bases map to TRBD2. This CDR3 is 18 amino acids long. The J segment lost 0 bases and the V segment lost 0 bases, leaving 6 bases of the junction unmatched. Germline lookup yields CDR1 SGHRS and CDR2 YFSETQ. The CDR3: CASSLVAGGPSSYNEQFF. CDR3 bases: TGCGCCAGCAGCTTGGTAGCGGGGGGTCCAAGCTCCTACAATGAGCAGTTCTTC.

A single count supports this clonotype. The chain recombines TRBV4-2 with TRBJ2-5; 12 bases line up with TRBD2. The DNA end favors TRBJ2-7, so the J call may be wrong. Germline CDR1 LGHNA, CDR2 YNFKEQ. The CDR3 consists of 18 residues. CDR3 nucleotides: TGTGCCAGCAGCCAAGTGGCTAGCGGGGGGGCCGTCTCCTACGAGCAGTACTTC. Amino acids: CASSQVASGGAVSYEQYF.

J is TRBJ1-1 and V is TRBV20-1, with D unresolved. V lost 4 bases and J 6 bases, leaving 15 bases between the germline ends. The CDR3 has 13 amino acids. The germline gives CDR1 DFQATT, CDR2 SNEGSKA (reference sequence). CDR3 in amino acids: CSATAGEVPEAFF. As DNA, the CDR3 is TGCAGTGCTACCGCGGGAGAGGTTCCTGAAGCTTTCTTT.

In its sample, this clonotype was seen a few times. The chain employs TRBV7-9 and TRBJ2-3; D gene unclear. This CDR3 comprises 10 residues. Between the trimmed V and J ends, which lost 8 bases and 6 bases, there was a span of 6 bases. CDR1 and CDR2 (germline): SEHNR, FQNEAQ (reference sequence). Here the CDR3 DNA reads TGTGCCAGCCATCCGGATACGCAGTATTTT. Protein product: CASHPDTQYF.

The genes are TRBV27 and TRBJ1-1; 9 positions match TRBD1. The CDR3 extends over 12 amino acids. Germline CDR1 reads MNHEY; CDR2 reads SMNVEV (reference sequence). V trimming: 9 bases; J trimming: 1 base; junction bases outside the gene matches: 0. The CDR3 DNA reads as TGTGCCAGGGACAGGGGGAACACTGAAGCTTTCTTT. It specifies CARDRGNTEAFF.

CDR3 in amino acids: CASSVVTGAYNEQFF. CDR3 sequence (DNA): TGTGCCAGCAGCGTAGTGACAGGGGCGTACAATGAGCAGTTCTTC. The chain employs TRBV9 and TRBJ2-1, with 8 bases that match TRBD1. Germline CDR1 and CDR2: SGDLS and YYNGEE. The CDR3 is 15 amino acids. V dropped 0 bases and J dropped 4; count of bases not matched to a gene: 3.

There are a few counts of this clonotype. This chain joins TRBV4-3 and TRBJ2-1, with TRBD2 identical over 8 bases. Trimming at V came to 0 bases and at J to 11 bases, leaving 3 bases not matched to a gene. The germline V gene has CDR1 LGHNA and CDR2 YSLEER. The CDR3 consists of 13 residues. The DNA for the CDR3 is TGCGCCAGCAGCCAAGATAGGACTAGCAAGCAGTTCTTC. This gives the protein CASSQDRTSKQFF.

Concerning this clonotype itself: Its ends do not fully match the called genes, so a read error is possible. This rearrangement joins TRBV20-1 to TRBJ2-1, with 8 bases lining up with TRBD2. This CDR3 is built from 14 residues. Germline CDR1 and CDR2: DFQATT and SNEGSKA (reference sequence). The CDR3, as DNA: TGCAGTGCTAGAAGCGGGAGCTCCTACAAGGAGCAGTTCTTC. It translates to CSARSGSSYKEQFF.

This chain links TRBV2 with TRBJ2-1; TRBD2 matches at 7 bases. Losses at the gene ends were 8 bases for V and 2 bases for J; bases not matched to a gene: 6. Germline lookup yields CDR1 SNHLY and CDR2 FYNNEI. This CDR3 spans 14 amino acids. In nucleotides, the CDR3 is TGTGCCAGCGAGGGACTACAAACCTACAATGAGCAGTTCTTC. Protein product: CASEGLQTYNEQFF.

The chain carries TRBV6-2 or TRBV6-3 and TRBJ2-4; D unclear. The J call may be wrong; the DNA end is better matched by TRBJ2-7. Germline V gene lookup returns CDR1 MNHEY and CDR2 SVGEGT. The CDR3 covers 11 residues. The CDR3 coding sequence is TGTGCCAGCGACGGTCCCTACGAGCAGTACTTC. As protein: CASDGPYEQYF.

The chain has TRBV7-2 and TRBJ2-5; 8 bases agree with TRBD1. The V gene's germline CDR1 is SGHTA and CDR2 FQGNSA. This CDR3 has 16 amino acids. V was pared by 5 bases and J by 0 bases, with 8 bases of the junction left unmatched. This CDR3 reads CASSPRTGGYQETQYF. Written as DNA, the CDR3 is TGTGCCAGCAGCCCACGCACAGGGGGGTACCAAGAGACCCAGTACTTC.